These 26 T cell receptor beta chains came from one sample sequenced in a study of blood T cell repertoires in COVID-19. TCRdb keeps only in-frame clones here, not all; method: immunoSEQ multiplex PCR. The data hold approximately 31,000 clones, with approximately 85% observed a single time. Sequencing was carried out using peripheral blood. These receptors originate from a man older than 75 with active COVID-19.

This clone occurred a few times. This chain connects TRBV19 to TRBJ1-5; TRBD1 matches at 9 bases. V lost 6 bases, J lost 9 bases, and 12 bases stayed unmatched. In germline, CDR1 is LNHDA, CDR2 SQIVND (reference sequence). This CDR3 is built from 15 residues. The CDR3 is CASSFTETGGLPQHF. CDR3 DNA: TGTGCCAGTAGCTTCACGGAGACAGGGGGTCTGCCCCAGCATTTT. Together with reference TRBV19 and TRBJ1-5, the CDR3 gives the full variable domain: DGGITQSPKYLFRKEGQNVTLSCEQNLNHDAMYWYRQDPGQGLRLIYYSQIVNDFQKGDIAEGYSVSREKKESFPLTVTSAQKNPTAFYLCASSFTETGGLPQHFGDGTRLSIL.

V gene TRBV28 combines with J gene TRBJ2-7; no clear D gene. V lost 0 bases to trimming and J lost 0 bases, with 18 bases between them. The germline V gene encodes CDR1 MDHEN and CDR2 SYDVKM. This CDR3 has 18 amino acids. Here the CDR3 DNA reads TGTGCCAGCAGTTTATGCGCTTCTTCTTCAAGGAGCTCCTACGAGCAGTACTTC. This translates into CASSLCASSSRSSYEQYF.

The rearrangement joins TRBV7-2 to TRBJ1-3; a weak D match, TRBD1 (5 bases). The CDR3 loop spans 14 amino acids. Deletions cut 5 bases from V and 5 bases from J, with 13 bases between. The germline gives CDR1 SGHTA, CDR2 FQGNSA. CDR3 nucleotides: TGTGCCAGCAGCCCTAGCGGGGCCCGAAACACCATATATTTT. Translated: CASSPSGARNTIYF.

The chain combines TRBV21-1 with TRBJ2-5; TRBD2, the D gene given by the table, was not confirmed from the DNA. TRBV21-1 is annotated as a pseudogene. The CDR3 extends over 14 amino acids. The CDR3 DNA follows: TGTGCCAGCAGCACGGCCCGGGGAAGGGTGACCCAGTACTTC. It specifies CASSTARGRVTQYF.

This clone was recorded only once. This chain links TRBV7-2 with TRBJ1-5, with TRBD1 matching over 11 bases. Per germline, CDR1 SGHTA and CDR2 FQGNSA. This CDR3 region has 17 residues. Unmatched junction bases numbered 4, after V lost 1 base and J lost 2 bases. CDR3 sequence reads: CASSLVGTGGGNQPQHF. The CDR3 DNA sequence: TGTGCCAGCAGCTTAGTTGGGACAGGGGGGGGCAATCAGCCCCAGCATTTT.

This rearrangement joins TRBV3-1 (or the pseudogene TRBV3-2) to TRBJ2-7, with a weak D call TRBD1 (5 bases). The germline V gene has CDR1 LGHDT and CDR2 YNNKEL (reference sequence). Trimming took off 3 bases at V and 3 bases at J, with 9 bases between the two ends. The CDR3 consists of 13 residues. The CDR3 nucleotides read TGTGCCAGCAGCCACCAACAGGTCTACGAGCAGTACTTC. Translation gives CASSHQQVYEQYF.

V gene TRBV12-5 combines with J gene TRBJ2-1, with D possibly being TRBD1 (6 bases). V gave up 6 bases and J gave up 6 bases, with 12 bases separating them. The CDR3 runs 13 residues. Germline lookup yields CDR1 LGHNT and CDR2 FRNRAP. The DNA for the CDR3 is TGTGCTAGTGGGCCAAACAGGGCCAATGAGCAGTTCTTC. As protein: CASGPNRANEQFF.

This sequence joins TRBV5-1 and TRBJ2-7; TRBD2 matches 8 bases. Trimming took 0 bases from V and 0 from J; bases not matched to a gene: 5. The CDR3 totals 16 residues. Germline CDR1 and CDR2: SGHRS and YFSETQ. The CDR3 here is CASSLAGGLSSYEQYF. The CDR3 DNA is TGCGCCAGCAGCTTGGCGGGGGGGTTGAGCTCCTACGAGCAGTACTTC.

This chain links TRBV7-3 with TRBJ2-3; D is uncertain. CDR3 length equals 14 residues. Per the germline V gene, CDR1 is SGHTA and CDR2 is FQGTGA. Deletions cut 2 bases from V and 0 bases from J, with 6 bases between. CDR3 sequence (DNA): TGTGCCAGCAGCTTAGGCACAAGCACAGATACGCAGTATTTT. It codes for CASSLGTSTDTQYF.

The chain recombines TRBV14 with TRBJ2-5; possibly TRBD2 for D (5 bases). The CDR3 length is 13 residues. CDR1 SGHDN and CDR2 FVKESK come from the germline V gene. V lost 1 base to trimming and J lost 5 bases, with 8 bases between them. The CDR3 here is CASSQGLAETQYF. CDR3 sequence (DNA): TGTGCCAGCAGCCAAGGGCTAGCCGAGACCCAGTACTTC.

The chain links TRBV7-9 to TRBJ2-5; 7 bases map to TRBD1. Germline V gene data show CDR1 as SEHNR and CDR2 as FQNEAQ (reference sequence). The CDR3 loop spans 13 amino acids. Trimming cost V 6 bases and J 4 bases; bases outside gene matches: 5. The CDR3 spells CASRRTGVETQYF. The DNA of the CDR3 is TGTGCCAGCAGGCGTACAGGGGTAGAGACCCAGTACTTC.

The chain has TRBV5-1 and TRBJ2-2; D remains ambiguous. Per the germline V gene, CDR1 is SGHRS and CDR2 is YFSETQ. Trimming cost V 3 bases and J 4 bases, with 10 bases left between them. This CDR3 spans 14 amino acids. This CDR3 is CASSSGSITGELFF. The CDR3 coding sequence is TGCGCCAGCAGCTCCGGTTCGATCACCGGGGAGCTGTTTTTT.

V gene TRBV6-6 combines with J gene TRBJ2-3; D is possibly TRBD1 (5 bases). In germline, CDR1 is MNHNY, CDR2 SVGAGI (reference sequence). The CDR3 contains 14 residues. The V gene lost 5 bases and the J gene lost 0 bases, with 9 bases spanning the gap. CDR3 DNA sequence: TGTGCCAGCAGTGACAGAACTAGCACAGATACGCAGTATTTT. Translating gives CASSDRTSTDTQYF.

J is TRBJ2-3 and V is TRBV5-4; 7 nucleotides line up with TRBD1. Germline V gene data show CDR1 as SGHNT and CDR2 as YYREEE (reference sequence). V was clipped by 0 bases and J by 5 bases; unmatched bases: 3. CDR3 length equals 14 residues. CDR3 coding DNA: TGTGCCAGCAGCTTGGCGACAGGGAAAGATACGCAGTATTTT. Translating it yields CASSLATGKDTQYF. Using reference TRBV5-4 and TRBJ2-3 for the parts outside the CDR3, the full variable domain is ETGVTQSPTHLIKTRGQQVTLRCSSQSGHNTVSWYQQALGQGPQFIFQYYREEENGRGNFPPRFSGLQFPNYSSELNVNALELDDSALYLCASSLATGKDTQYFGPGTRLTVL.

The V gene is TRBV28, the J gene TRBJ1-2, with D maybe TRBD1 (5 bases). V was pared by 7 bases and J by 2 bases, with 17 bases between. This CDR3 has 15 amino acids. In germline, CDR1 is MDHEN, CDR2 SYDVKM. As DNA, the CDR3 is TGTGCCAGCAACGCCCCAGGGAGGTCAAACTATGGCTACACCTTC. Residues: CASNAPGRSNYGYTF.

This chain uses TRBV7-9 with TRBJ2-5; D uncertain. Between the trimmed V and J ends, which lost 0 bases and 5 bases, there was a span of 7 bases. The CDR3 runs 13 residues. Germline V gene lookup returns CDR1 SEHNR and CDR2 FQNEAQ (reference sequence). The CDR3 region is CASSLAVGETQYF. DNA of the CDR3: TGTGCCAGCAGCTTAGCTGTCGGGGAGACCCAGTACTTC.

The V gene is TRBV11-2, the J gene TRBJ1-2; the match to TRBD1 covers 10 bases. CDR1 is SGHAT and CDR2 is FQNNGV in the germline V gene. The CDR3 consists of 15 residues. J gave up 7 bases and V 1 base, and 6 bases lay outside the gene matches. CDR3 loop: CASSLGGQGFFGYTF. The CDR3, as DNA: TGTGCCAGCAGCTTAGGGGGACAGGGGTTCTTTGGCTACACCTTC.

The V and J genes are TRBV19 and TRBJ1-6; TRBD1 matches at 9 bases. V was clipped by 7 bases and J by 14 bases; unmatched bases: 18. This CDR3 is built from 16 residues. CDR1 and CDR2 (germline): LNHDA, SQIVND (reference sequence). As DNA, the CDR3 is TGTGCCAGTAAAGTGGGACCGGGACAGGGATTAGGAACCCTCCACTTT. As protein: CASKVGPGQGLGTLHF.

V gene TRBV25-1 combines with J gene TRBJ2-7; D uncertain. V lost 6 bases to trimming and J lost 3 bases, with 15 bases between them. The CDR3 runs 14 residues. CDR1 is MGHDK and CDR2 is SYGVNS in the germline V gene. The CDR3 spells CASSESPRSYEQYF. The CDR3 DNA reads as TGTGCCAGCAGCGAGTCCCCTAGGAGCTACGAGCAGTACTTC.

The rearrangement joins TRBV10-3 to TRBJ2-3, with 12 bases identical to TRBD2. CDR3 length: 18 amino acids. J gave up 0 bases and V 5 bases, and 9 bases lay outside the gene matches. In germline, CDR1 is ENHRY, CDR2 SYGVKD. The chain's CDR3 is CAISPTSGGPTSTDTQYF. The CDR3 coding sequence is TGTGCCATCAGTCCGACTAGCGGGGGACCGACTAGCACAGATACGCAGTATTTT.

The chain uses TRBV7-9 and TRBJ1-1, with D unresolved. CDR1 SEHNR and CDR2 FQNEAQ come from the germline V gene (reference sequence). Trimming took off 7 bases at V and 1 base at J, with 13 bases between the two ends. The CDR3 has 14 residues. CDR3 in amino acids: CASTLSLSNTEAFF. Written as DNA, the CDR3 is TGTGCCAGCACCCTCTCTTTATCGAACACTGAAGCTTTCTTT. Looking up the rest from reference TRBV7-9 and TRBJ1-1 gives the full variable domain: DTGVSQNPRHKITKRGQNVTFRCDPISEHNRLYWYRQTLGQGPEFLTYFQNEAQLEKSRLLSDRFSAERPKGSFSTLEIQRTEQGDSAMYLCASTLSLSNTEAFFGQGTRLTVV.

This clone was seen a single time. J is TRBJ2-2 and V is TRBV13, with 7 bases fitting TRBD1. Trimming cost V 5 bases and J 4 bases; bases outside gene matches: 4. CDR3 size: 14 residues. Germline V CDR1 and CDR2: PRHDT, FYEKMQ (reference sequence). CDR3 in DNA: TGTGCCAGCAGCCCCGGGGACAGCACCGGGGAGCTGTTTTTT. Its translation: CASSPGDSTGELFF.

The chain couples TRBV5-4 to TRBJ2-1; no clear D gene. V lost 1 base and J 1 base, leaving 9 bases between the germline ends. Per germline, CDR1 SGHNT and CDR2 YYREEE (reference sequence). This CDR3 comprises 15 residues. This CDR3 is CASSLSARSYNEQFF. The CDR3 coding sequence is TGTGCCAGCAGCTTGTCGGCCAGGTCCTACAATGAGCAGTTCTTC.

This clone was seen only a few times. In nucleotides, the CDR3 is TGTGCCAGCAGTGTGGACAGTCTTCGTGGCTACACCTTC. Protein product: CASSVDSLRGYTF. The chain carries TRBV2 and TRBJ1-2; TRBD1 is a possible D gene (6 bases). Germline V lookup: CDR1 SNHLY, CDR2 FYNNEI. Trimming took off 4 bases at V and 7 bases at J, with 13 bases between the two ends. This CDR3 has 13 amino acids.

This chain connects TRBV27 to TRBJ1-2; D is perhaps TRBD1 (6 bases). The V and J ends lost 9 bases and 1 base respectively, with 12 bases between them. CDR3 size: 13 residues. Germline V gene data show CDR1 as MNHEY and CDR2 as SMNVEV (reference sequence). In DNA form, the CDR3 reads TGTGCCAGTATGACAGGACTTAACTATGGCTACACCTTC. It yields the protein CASMTGLNYGYTF.

This chain joins TRBV11-2 and TRBJ2-3, with D maybe TRBD2 (5 bases). The CDR3 has 15 residues. V was trimmed by 0 bases and J by 1 base, leaving 8 bases between them. Germline V lookup: CDR1 SGHAT, CDR2 FQNNGV. CDR3: CASSLERVGTDTQYF. The CDR3 DNA is TGTGCCAGCAGCTTAGAGAGGGTCGGCACAGATACGCAGTATTTT. Drawing the rest from reference TRBV11-2 and TRBJ2-3, the complete variable domain is EAGVAQSPRYKIIEKRQSVAFWCNPISGHATLYWYQQILGQGPKLLIQFQNNGVVDDSQLPKDRFSAERLKGVDSTLKIQPAKLEDSAVYLCASSLERVGTDTQYFGPGTRLTVL.